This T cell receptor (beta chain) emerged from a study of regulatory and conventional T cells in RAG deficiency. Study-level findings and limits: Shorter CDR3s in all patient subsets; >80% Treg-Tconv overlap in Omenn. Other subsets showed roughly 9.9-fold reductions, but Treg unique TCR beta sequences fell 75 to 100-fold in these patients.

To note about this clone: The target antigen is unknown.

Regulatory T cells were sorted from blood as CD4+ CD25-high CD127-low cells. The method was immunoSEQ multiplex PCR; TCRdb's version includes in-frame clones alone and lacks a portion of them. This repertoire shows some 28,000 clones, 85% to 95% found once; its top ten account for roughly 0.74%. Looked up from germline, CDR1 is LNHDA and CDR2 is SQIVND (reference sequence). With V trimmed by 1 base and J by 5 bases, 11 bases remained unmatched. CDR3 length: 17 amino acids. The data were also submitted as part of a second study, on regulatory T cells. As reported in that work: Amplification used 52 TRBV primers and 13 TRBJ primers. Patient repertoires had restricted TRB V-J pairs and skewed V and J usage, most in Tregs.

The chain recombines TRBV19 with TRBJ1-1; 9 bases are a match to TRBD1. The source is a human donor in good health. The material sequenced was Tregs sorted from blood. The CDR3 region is CASSIGLGQGMGTEAFF. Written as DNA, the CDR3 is TGTGCCAGTAGTATAGGTTTGGGACAGGGAATGGGGACTGAAGCTTTCTTT.